The 20 T cell receptor beta chains below were found in one sample sequenced in a study of neurological immune-mediated disorders. TCRdb independently ran MiXCR on the 5' RACE reads; one entry per CDR3 protein. The table includes some 95,000 distinct CDR3 sequences, roughly 4% detected once. Sample: PBMCs. The receptor source for this set is a woman aged 18-29 years with multiple sclerosis.

This clonotype was counted ten times or more. The chain carries TRBV29-1 and TRBJ1-3; 8 nucleotides match TRBD1. Germline values: CDR1 SQVTM, CDR2 ANQGSEA. The CDR3 spans 13 residues. The J segment lost 4 bases and the V segment lost 7 bases, leaving 6 bases of the junction unmatched. The CDR3 DNA sequence: TGCAGCGCCTGGACAGGGCTGGGAAACACCATATATTTT. It encodes CSAWTGLGNTIYF.

This clonotype was observed at least ten times. The J gene is TRBJ1-5, the V gene TRBV28; the D gene is possibly TRBD1 (5 bases). Germline V gives CDR1 MDHEN, CDR2 SYDVKM. There are 15 residues in the CDR3. The V gene lost 1 base and the J gene lost 0 bases, with 7 bases spanning the gap. The CDR3 DNA reads as TGTGCCAGCAGTTTATCAGGGAATAGCAATCAGCCCCAGCATTTT. This codes for CASSLSGNSNQPQHF.

This clonotype was found many times. J is TRBJ2-7 and V is TRBV30; the D gene is possibly TRBD2 (5 bases). CDR1 is GTSNPN and CDR2 is SVGIG in the germline V gene (reference sequence). The CDR3 consists of 12 residues. V lost 0 bases to trimming and J lost 3 bases, with 6 bases between them. The CDR3 loop is CAWSVLGYEQYF. The CDR3 coding sequence is TGTGCCTGGAGTGTACTAGGCTACGAGCAGTACTTC. Together with reference TRBV30 and TRBJ2-7, the CDR3 gives the full variable domain: SQTIHQWPATLVQPVGSPLSLECTVEGTSNPNLYWYRQAAGRGLQLLFYSVGIGQISSEVPQNLSASRPQDRQFILSSKKLLLSDSGFYLCAWSVLGYEQYFGPGTRLTVT.

The chain employs TRBV7-2 and TRBJ2-3; D unresolved. CDR3 size: 15 residues. The V end was cut by 1 base, the J end by 4 bases, with 12 bases between. Germline V CDR1 and CDR2: SGHTA, FQGNSA. As DNA, the CDR3 is TGTGCCAGCAGCTTAGGCCCCCCCCTCGCAGATACGCAGTATTTT. This gives the protein CASSLGPPLADTQYF.

This clonotype was seen at least ten times. The rearrangement uses TRBV10-3 and TRBJ2-2; 10 bases fit TRBD2. The V and J ends lost 9 bases and 3 bases, in that order; junction bases with no gene match: 1. The CDR3 length is 13 residues. Germline V gene lookup returns CDR1 ENHRY and CDR2 SYGVKD. In DNA, the CDR3 is TGTGCCATTAGCGGGAGGCACACCGGGGAGCTGTTTTTT. This sequence encodes CAISGRHTGELFF.

This clonotype was counted many times. CDR3 loop: CASSYGRPSTDTQYF. CDR3 nucleotide sequence: TGTGCCAGCAGTTACGGCAGACCTAGCACAGATACGCAGTATTTT. V is TRBV6-6 and J is TRBJ2-3; D remains ambiguous. Germline V CDR1 and CDR2: MNHNY, SVGAGI (reference sequence). Trimming took 2 bases from V and 0 from J, leaving 9 bases between them. The CDR3 contains 15 residues.

This clonotype was detected ten times or more. V gene TRBV20-1 combines with J gene TRBJ2-1, with no clear D. In germline, CDR1 is DFQATT, CDR2 SNEGSKA (reference sequence). This CDR3 has 15 residues. Trimming stripped 6 bases from V and 4 bases from J, with 19 bases between. The CDR3 loop reads CSALRARLGYNEQFF. The DNA of the CDR3 is TGCAGTGCCCTTAGGGCTAGGCTAGGGTACAATGAGCAGTTCTTC.

The sample holds many counts of this clonotype. The chain has TRBV7-2 and TRBJ2-7, with TRBD2 matching over 8 bases. V lost 5 bases, J lost 6 bases, and 12 bases stayed unmatched. The CDR3 contains 15 residues. The germline V gene has CDR1 SGHTA and CDR2 FQGNSA. The CDR3 sequence: CASSPSGGERSEQYF. CDR3 nucleotide sequence: TGTGCCAGCAGCCCAAGCGGGGGAGAGCGATCCGAGCAGTACTTC.

This clonotype was observed at least ten times. The chain joins TRBV25-1 to TRBJ2-7, with unresolved D. Trimming took 7 bases from V and 2 from J, leaving 15 bases between them. Germline assignment: CDR1 MGHDK and CDR2 SYGVNS. CDR3 length equals 14 residues. The CDR3 DNA reads as TGTGCCAGCATTATAACAGTCGTGACCTACGAGCAGTACTTC. Translating it yields CASIITVVTYEQYF.

The table lists this clonotype with a few counts. This chain links TRBV11-3 with TRBJ2-2; D remains unclear. Trimming removed 5 bases at V and 4 bases at J, with 5 bases between. Germline lookup yields CDR1 SGHNT and CDR2 YENEEA. The CDR3 runs 12 residues. CDR3 DNA sequence: TGTGCCAGCAGCCATATCACCGGGGAGCTGTTTTTT. Translating gives CASSHITGELFF.

This clonotype was observed at least ten times. This chain links TRBV20-1 with TRBJ2-1; 11 bases map to TRBD2. V dropped 6 bases and J dropped 4; count of bases not matched to a gene: 5. Germline loops: CDR1 DFQATT, CDR2 SNEGSKA (reference sequence). The CDR3 spans 14 residues. The CDR3 nucleotides are TGCAGTGCCCCGGGACTAGCGGTTTACAATGAGCAGTTCTTC. This codes for CSAPGLAVYNEQFF.

The chain uses TRBV5-1 and TRBJ2-1; 7 positions agree with TRBD2. CDR1 is SGHRS, CDR2 YFSETQ, per germline. The CDR3 is made up of 14 amino acids. Trimming took 1 base from V and 5 from J; bases not matched to a gene: 3. CDR3: CASSLMGRDNEQFF. The CDR3 DNA reads as TGCGCCAGCAGCTTGATGGGGAGGGACAATGAGCAGTTCTTC.

This clonotype was observed at least ten times. CDR3 in amino acids: CASRRDGANVLTF. Here the CDR3 DNA reads TGTGCCAGCAGAAGGGACGGAGCCAACGTCCTGACTTTC. This chain uses TRBV25-1 with TRBJ2-6; D may be TRBD1 or TRBD2 (5 bases each). Germline-derived CDR1 and CDR2 are MGHDK and SYGVNS. CDR3 length: 13 amino acids. The V gene lost 6 bases and the J gene lost 7 bases, with 10 bases spanning the gap.

This clonotype was seen repeatedly, ten times or more. The chain uses TRBV15 and TRBJ2-6, with a weak D call TRBD2 (6 bases). The CDR3 runs 14 residues. The V and J ends lost 9 bases and 0 bases respectively, with 9 bases between them. Germline lookup yields CDR1 LNHNV and CDR2 YYDKDF (reference sequence). CDR3 sequence reads: CATRRDSGANVLTF. CDR3 DNA sequence: TGTGCCACTAGGAGGGACTCTGGGGCCAACGTCCTGACTTTC.

This clonotype occurred many times. At one end, the junction sequence differs from germline, possibly due to a read error. The chain links TRBV12-5 to TRBJ2-3; TRBD1 is a possible D gene (5 bases). Germline V gene data show CDR1 as LGHNT and CDR2 as FRNRAP. The CDR3 is made up of 17 amino acids. CDR3 protein: CASDLGPNIQIPDTQYF. The CDR3 DNA reads TGTGCTAGTGATTTGGGGCCGAATATCCAAATTCCAGATACGCAGTATTTT.

This clonotype was detected ten times or more. The rearrangement uses TRBV5-1 and TRBJ1-1; D unclear. Looked up from germline, CDR1 is SGHRS and CDR2 is YFSETQ. The V end was cut by 0 bases, the J end by 0 bases, with 12 bases between. The CDR3 spans 16 residues. CDR3 region: CASSLGTGKMNTEAFF. CDR3 coding DNA: TGCGCCAGCAGCTTGGGGACCGGTAAAATGAACACTGAAGCTTTCTTT.

This clonotype was picked up many times. V is TRBV18 and J is TRBJ1-5; D is unresolved. The V gene's germline CDR1 is KGHSH and CDR2 LQKENI. The CDR3 runs to 14 residues. Trimming stripped 3 bases from V and 7 bases from J, with 13 bases between. CDR3 DNA: TGTGCCAGCTCACCGGTCGGGGTCGGACAGCCCCAGCATTTT. It yields the protein CASSPVGVGQPQHF.

This clonotype was seen many times. The chain couples TRBV19 to TRBJ1-5; TRBD1 aligns across 7 bases. The CDR3 spans 19 residues. Germline V gives CDR1 LNHDA, CDR2 SQIVND (reference sequence). The V segment lost 6 bases and the J segment 0 bases; nucleotides outside the gene matches: 17. CDR3 bases: TGTGCCAGTAGCCCCGCCCAAGGGGCAGGGGGATATAGCAATCAGCCCCAGCATTTT. Amino acid sequence: CASSPAQGAGGYSNQPQHF.

This clonotype was seen at least ten times. The chain has TRBV19 and TRBJ2-2; D unresolved. Germline CDR1 is LNHDA and CDR2 is SQIVND (reference sequence). CDR3 length: 12 amino acids. V lost 0 bases, J lost 7 bases, and 3 bases lay in between. Here the CDR3 reads CASSIDNGELFF. The CDR3 DNA follows: TGTGCCAGTAGTATAGATAACGGGGAGCTGTTTTTT.

This clonotype was detected ten times or more. The V and J genes are TRBV29-1 and TRBJ2-7, with 7 bases that match TRBD2. There are 12 residues in the CDR3. Losses at the gene ends were 5 bases for V and 4 bases for J; bases not matched to a gene: 5. CDR1 and CDR2 (germline): SQVTM, ANQGSEA. The CDR3 bases are TGCAGCGTTTCCGCGGGACTATACGAGCAGTACTTC. This encodes CSVSAGLYEQYF.